This TCR beta chain was recovered during a study of OX40 agonist ivuxolimab in advanced cancers. Across the study: Patients were infused with ivuxolimab every 2 weeks at 0.01 to 10 mg/kg. Regarding the study as a whole: Researchers did not determine the expanded peripheral T cells' antigen specificity.

Some clones are missing from TCRdb's copy, which holds only in-frame ones; the method was immunoSEQ multiplex PCR. Found here are 15,000 or so clones, about 80% of them singletons; the top ten hold under 35%. Unmatched junction bases numbered 2, after V lost 4 bases and J lost 1 base. Germline loops: CDR1 SGDLS, CDR2 YYNGEE. CDR3 size: 14 residues. Systemic immunosuppression or a history of autoimmune disease excluded patients. With regard to this clone: Its antigen is unknown.

The V and J genes are TRBV9 and TRBJ1-3; TRBD1 matches at 7 bases. The clonotype originates from an adult with an advanced solid tumor such as melanoma, head and neck, liver or kidney cancer. The sequencing here drew on CD4+ or CD8+ T cells sorted from blood, taken in a trial of the OX40 agonist ivuxolimab. DNA of the CDR3: TGTGCCAGCAGCCTGGGACAGTCTGGAAACACCATATATTTT. It codes for CASSLGQSGNTIYF.